This T cell receptor beta chain was observed in a study of long-term antiretroviral therapy in people with HIV (dated by TCRdb to 2021 to 2024). Background for the entire study: The earliest samples were collected about a decade before the 2015 WHO recommendation for immediate ART, when ART was typically delayed until CD4 counts fell. No cross-contamination during QIAcube processing turned up in test extractions that ran a monoclonal T-cell line alongside about 35 polyclonal samples. A total of 150 to 200 cryopreserved PBMC samples came from a few dozen adults with confirmed HIV infection and were collected serially over a mean of roughly six years (range 1-12). Of the 30 participants with HIV, about twelve were female. A retrospective serial study tested whether ART initiation and durable HIV suppression were associated with changes in peripheral blood TRB repertoire composition and diversity.

General conclusions and limits of the study: Owing to limited PBMC availability, only the TCR beta chain was sequenced, without alpha chain pairing. Inferences about post-ART repertoire changes are limited because no data were available on ART adherence, viral resistance or therapy changes. HIV repertoires had narrower CDR3 length ranges than controls, and the network structure suggested an antigen-experienced repertoire that shifted only slightly toward naive after ART. The samples span the years 2004 to 2017, and the ART regimens used at that time may not be as effective as current regimens. Unsorted PBMC were profiled instead of sorted CD4+ and CD8+ T cells because pre-ART samples had limited cell numbers. Expanded TRB clones identified before ART initiation dominated the repertoire at all time points, although this dominance fluctuated and declined in many PLHIV after ART. ART initiation was associated with a significant increase in TRB diversity, but diversity stayed significantly below transplant donor controls even after long-term ART.

The germline V gene yields MNHNS for CDR1 and SASEGT for CDR2. The CDR3 holds 15 amino acids from the cysteine to the phenylalanine. The DNA shown is the 45-base CDR3, in frame from base 1. Compared with germline, V lacks 3 bases and J lacks 8 bases; bases without a gene match: 6. This clone was seen once. Its antigen is still unknown. No base quality information exists; no much larger clone differs at one position. Sequencing of the TRB variable region was done with the immunoSEQ hsTCRB v3.0 assay at survey level resolution. A depth of roughly 35,000-50,000 T-cell genomes per sample was targeted for TRB sequencing. An Illumina MiSeq with a v3 150-cycle kit was used to sequence the pooled TRB libraries. The paper's processing steps were these. Repertoire analysis ran in R within a reproducible Nextflow workflow covering QC, data transformation and analysis. LymphoSeq2, an R package for AIRR-Seq data exploration, was used to implement custom analyses. After excluding a few samples that yielded fewer than 5000 total TRB sequences, around 190 HIV repertoires remained for analysis. Of the approximately 190 retained HIV repertoires, 59 were collected before and approximately 130 after ART initiation. Repertoires were downsampled to 5000 TRB nucleotide sequences, and summary statistics were averaged over 100 downsampling iterations. TRB sequences were retained for analysis only if CDR3 regions of at least seven amino acids were present. Diversity was assessed using a clonality score derived from Shannon entropy and using the Gini coefficient. In the repertoire networks, any two of the top 5000 CDR3 amino acid sequences were connected whenever the two sequences differed by an edit distance of one. For TRB CDR3 amino acid sequences, antigen specificity groups and MHC restriction were predicted with GLIPH2. To flag known associations with CMV, EBV, HIV or tissue antigens, CDR3 amino acid sequences were compared against VDJdb and McPAS-TCR. Pre-ART, post-ART and control groups were compared with Wilcoxon signed-rank tests and Holm-Bonferroni correction. The table was pulled from immuneACCESS by TCRdb, which kept in-frame rearrangements only. Such tables lose some clones; where checked, under half of the loss comes from unresolved V genes, and the rest has no known cause. That table supplies the V and J calls and clone size; D and trimming were determined from the DNA. The sample table records about 23,000 clones; approximately 80% of these occur just once. The ten largest clones represent more than 13% of the sample.

Participants were included only if at least one PBMC sample before ART initiation and at least two post-ART samples were available. Every participant with HIV received treatment in the United States of America. Cryopreserved samples of roughly 0.95-10 million PBMC were thawed and washed before DNA extraction. At the time of the earliest PBMC sample, participants with HIV were aged between about 20 and 60 years. Per participant, PBMC samples came from 1-4 timepoints prior to ART initiation and 2-8 timepoints following ART initiation, for a median of 7 samples. Serial HIV viral load, CD4+ T-cell count, ART history and demographic data were obtained for every participant. Using a Qiagen kit on a QIAcube, genomic DNA was extracted from unsorted PBMC, with samples processed in batches of 12.

In this chain, TRBV6-1 is recombined with TRBJ2-1, and 11 junctional nucleotides match TRBD2. The sample consisted of unsorted PBMCs, taken approximately 4.1 years after starting antiretroviral therapy. The receptor was isolated from a young man with HIV. At the DNA level, the sequence is TGTGCCAGCAGTGAGGCTAGCGGGAGGATCGATGAGCAGTTCTTC. Its translation is CASSEASGRIDEQFF.